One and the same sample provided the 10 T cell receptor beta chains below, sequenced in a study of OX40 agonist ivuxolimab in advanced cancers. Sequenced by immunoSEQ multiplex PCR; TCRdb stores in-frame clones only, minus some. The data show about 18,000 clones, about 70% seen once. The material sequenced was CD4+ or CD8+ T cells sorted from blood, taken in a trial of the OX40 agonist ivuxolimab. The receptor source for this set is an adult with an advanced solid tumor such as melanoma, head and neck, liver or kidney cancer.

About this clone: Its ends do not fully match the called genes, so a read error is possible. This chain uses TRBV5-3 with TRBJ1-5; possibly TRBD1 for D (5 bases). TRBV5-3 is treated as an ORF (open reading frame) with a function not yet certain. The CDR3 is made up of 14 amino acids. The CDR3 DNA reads TGTGCCAGCAGCTTGCAAGGGGCGCTTCAGCCCCAGCATTTT. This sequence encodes CASSLQGALQPQHF.

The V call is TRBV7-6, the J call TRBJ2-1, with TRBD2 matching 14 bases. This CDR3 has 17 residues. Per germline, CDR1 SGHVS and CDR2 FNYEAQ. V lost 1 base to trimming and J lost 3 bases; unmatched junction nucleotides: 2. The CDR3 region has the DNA TGTGCCAGCAGCTTAGGACTAGCGGGAGGGGGCTACAATGAGCAGTTCTTC. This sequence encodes CASSLGLAGGGYNEQFF.

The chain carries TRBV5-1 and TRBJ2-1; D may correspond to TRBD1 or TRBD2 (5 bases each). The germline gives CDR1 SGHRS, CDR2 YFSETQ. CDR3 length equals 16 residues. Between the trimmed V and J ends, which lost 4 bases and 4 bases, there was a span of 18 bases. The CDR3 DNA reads TGCGCCAGCAGCCTGGGGGTCGCGGAATATTACAATGAGCAGTTCTTC. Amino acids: CASSLGVAEYYNEQFF. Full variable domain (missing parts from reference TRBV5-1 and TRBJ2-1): KAGVTQTPRYLIKTRGQQVTLSCSPISGHRSVSWYQQTPGQGLQFLFEYFSETQRNKGNFPGRFSGRQFSNSRSEMNVSTLELGDSALYLCASSLGVAEYYNEQFFGPGTRLTVL.

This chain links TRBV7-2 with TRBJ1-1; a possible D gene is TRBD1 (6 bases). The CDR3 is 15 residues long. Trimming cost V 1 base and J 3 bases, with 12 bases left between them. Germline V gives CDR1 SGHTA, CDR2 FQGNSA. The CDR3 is CASSLVGGQDTEAFF. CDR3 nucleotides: TGTGCCAGCAGCTTAGTGGGGGGGCAGGACACTGAAGCTTTCTTT.

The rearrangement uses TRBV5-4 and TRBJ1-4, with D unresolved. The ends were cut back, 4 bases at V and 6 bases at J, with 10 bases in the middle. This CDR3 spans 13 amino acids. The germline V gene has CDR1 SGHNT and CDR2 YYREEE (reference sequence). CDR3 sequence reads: CASSPAEDEKLFF. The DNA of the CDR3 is TGTGCCAGCAGCCCGGCTGAGGATGAAAAACTGTTTTTT.

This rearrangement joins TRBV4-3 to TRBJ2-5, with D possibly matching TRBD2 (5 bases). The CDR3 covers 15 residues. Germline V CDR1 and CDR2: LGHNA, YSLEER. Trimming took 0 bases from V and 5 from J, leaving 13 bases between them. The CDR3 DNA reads TGCGCCAGCAGCCAAGAATGGCCGGGGTTGGAGACCCAGTACTTC. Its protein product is CASSQEWPGLETQYF.

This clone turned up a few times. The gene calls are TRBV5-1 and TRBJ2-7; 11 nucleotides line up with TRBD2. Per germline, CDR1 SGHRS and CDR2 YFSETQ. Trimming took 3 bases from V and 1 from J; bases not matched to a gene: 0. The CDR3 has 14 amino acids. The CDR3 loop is CASSWTSGSYEQYF. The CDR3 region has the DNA TGCGCCAGCAGCTGGACTAGCGGGTCCTACGAGCAGTACTTC.

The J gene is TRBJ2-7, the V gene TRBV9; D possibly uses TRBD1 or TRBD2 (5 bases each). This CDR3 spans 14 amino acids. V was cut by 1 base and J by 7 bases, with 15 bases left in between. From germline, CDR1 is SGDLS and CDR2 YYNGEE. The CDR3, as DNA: TGTGCCAGCAGCGTAACGGGGCTGGAAGGAGAGCAGTACTTC. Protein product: CASSVTGLEGEQYF.

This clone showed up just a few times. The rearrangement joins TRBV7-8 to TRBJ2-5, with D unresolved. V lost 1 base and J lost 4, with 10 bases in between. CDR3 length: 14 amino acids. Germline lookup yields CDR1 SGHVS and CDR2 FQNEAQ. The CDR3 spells CASSLGTVRETQYF. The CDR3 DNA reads TGTGCCAGCAGCTTAGGCACCGTAAGAGAGACCCAGTACTTC.

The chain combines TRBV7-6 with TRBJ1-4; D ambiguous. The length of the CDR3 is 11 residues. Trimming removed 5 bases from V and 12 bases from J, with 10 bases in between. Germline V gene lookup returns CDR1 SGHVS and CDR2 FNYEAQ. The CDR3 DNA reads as TGTGCCAGCAGCCCGCAGGTGGAACTGTTTTTT. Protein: CASSPQVELFF.